A single sample is the source of the 32 T cell receptor beta chains below, sequenced in a study of blood T cell repertoires in COVID-19. Measured with immunoSEQ multiplex PCR; TCRdb has only the in-frame clones, and not every one. This table has 70,000 to 90,000 clones, 82% appearing once. Specimen: peripheral blood. The receptor set was obtained from a woman older than 75 with acute or convalescent COVID-19.

This chain connects TRBV10-3 to TRBJ2-7; 11 bases line up with TRBD2. Per the germline V gene, CDR1 is ENHRY and CDR2 is SYGVKD. V dropped 3 bases and J dropped 1; count of bases not matched to a gene: 8. This CDR3 has 17 residues. The CDR3 nucleotides read TGTGCCATCAGTGACCCAACCGGGACTAGCGGATCCTACGAGCAGTACTTC. Translating gives CAISDPTGTSGSYEQYF.

The gene calls are TRBV5-1 and TRBJ2-1; 8 positions match TRBD1. The germline V gene encodes CDR1 SGHRS and CDR2 YFSETQ. CDR3 length: 15 amino acids. The V gene end was trimmed by 1 base and the J gene end by 7 bases; junction bases not matched to a gene: 7. The CDR3 nucleotides read TGCGCCAGCAGCTTGCAGGGGGCAATGGTGAATGAGCAGTTCTTC. It specifies CASSLQGAMVNEQFF.

CDR3 nucleotide sequence: TGTGCCAGCAGGATACAGAACTACGAGCAGTACTTC. Translated: CASRIQNYEQYF. V and J are TRBV2 and TRBJ2-7; unclear D gene. Between the trimmed V and J ends, which lost 6 bases and 3 bases, there was a span of 9 bases. Per germline, CDR1 SNHLY and CDR2 FYNNEI. The CDR3 covers 12 residues.

This chain connects TRBV18 to TRBJ2-1, with D maybe TRBD2 (5 bases). V lost 6 bases, J lost 9 bases, and 12 bases lay in between. Germline CDR1 KGHSH, CDR2 LQKENI. The CDR3 is 12 amino acids. This chain's CDR3 is CASSALGVEQFF. CDR3 bases: TGTGCCAGCTCTGCATTGGGAGTTGAGCAGTTCTTC. The full variable domain, its missing parts supplied by reference TRBV18 and TRBJ2-1, is NAGVMQNPRHLVRRRGQEARLRCSPMKGHSHVYWYRQLPEEGLKFMVYLQKENIIDESGMPKERFSAEFPKEGPSILRIQQVVRGDSAAYFCASSALGVEQFFGPGTRLTVL.

The chain has TRBV11-2 and TRBJ2-3, with 7 bases lining up with TRBD1. The trim removed 1 base at V and 1 base at J, leaving 8 bases unmatched. The germline V gene has CDR1 SGHAT and CDR2 FQNNGV. The CDR3 consists of 17 residues. The CDR3 sequence is CASSLAGTGVRTDTQYF. For the CDR3, the DNA is TGTGCCAGCAGCTTAGCCGGAACAGGGGTCCGCACAGATACGCAGTATTTT.

The genes are TRBV2 and TRBJ2-3, with D perhaps TRBD2 (6 bases). The V end lost 7 bases, the J end lost 4 bases, and 12 bases lay between the germline ends. The CDR3 runs 13 residues. Germline lookup yields CDR1 SNHLY and CDR2 FYNNEI. CDR3 coding DNA: TGTGCCAGCACCCTAGGAGGGTCAGATACGCAGTATTTT. Translation: CASTLGGSDTQYF.

The rearrangement links TRBV28 to TRBJ2-7, with TRBD1 matching 10 bases. V was clipped by 6 bases and J by 6 bases; unmatched bases: 8. The CDR3 is made up of 14 amino acids. Germline assignment: CDR1 MDHEN and CDR2 SYDVKM. CDR3 region: CASSTPGQGTEQYF. CDR3 DNA sequence: TGTGCCAGCAGCACACCGGGACAGGGGACCGAGCAGTACTTC.

This chain joins TRBV27 and TRBJ2-7; 7 nucleotides match TRBD1. Trimming took 8 bases from V and 4 from J; bases not matched to a gene: 14. This CDR3 spans 15 amino acids. The germline V gene has CDR1 MNHEY and CDR2 SMNVEV (reference sequence). For the CDR3, the DNA is TGTGCCAGCCAGACAAGGAGCAGGGGGAATTACGAGCAGTACTTC. Translating gives CASQTRSRGNYEQYF.

The V and J genes are TRBV5-1 and TRBJ2-7, with TRBD2 identical over 9 bases. Per germline, CDR1 SGHRS and CDR2 YFSETQ. V gave up 4 bases and J gave up 0 bases; unmatched junction bases: 8. The length of the CDR3 is 16 residues. The CDR3 DNA is TGCGCCAGCAGCGAGCGGGAGGTAAACCCCTCCTACGAGCAGTACTTC. Its protein product is CASSEREVNPSYEQYF.

Turning to this clone: One end of the junction varies from germline; a read error may be responsible. CDR3 DNA: TGTGCCAGCAGCTTAGGTGGCACATTCAGTGGGAGTCAGTTT. Translation: CASSLGGTFSGSQF. The rearrangement joins TRBV11-2 to TRBJ1-1; D unclear. The CDR3 length is 14 residues. Germline loops: CDR1 SGHAT, CDR2 FQNNGV.

This clone was recorded once. V is TRBV11-2 and J is TRBJ2-1; TRBD2 aligns across 10 bases. V shed 0 bases and J 4 bases; nucleotides not matched to a gene: 9. Germline assignment: CDR1 SGHAT and CDR2 FQNNGV. The CDR3 length is 18 residues. Here the CDR3 DNA reads TGTGCCAGCAGCTTAGATATCCGGCTAGCGGGGGTTTACAATGAGCAGTTCTTC. The encoded protein is CASSLDIRLAGVYNEQFF.

The chain employs TRBV19 and TRBJ2-7; 9 nucleotides agree with TRBD1. Trimming took 2 bases from V and 4 from J; bases not matched to a gene: 6. CDR3 length: 15 residues. The germline CDR1 and CDR2 sequences are LNHDA and SQIVND (reference sequence). The CDR3 coding sequence is TGTGCCAGTAGTATACAGAGGACAGGGGCGTACGAGCAGTACTTC. This codes for CASSIQRTGAYEQYF.

This clone was recorded only once. The chain links TRBV28 to TRBJ1-3; 8 nucleotides align to TRBD1. From germline, CDR1 is MDHEN and CDR2 SYDVKM. V gave up 5 bases and J gave up 0 bases; unmatched junction bases: 3. This CDR3 is 15 amino acids long. CDR3 bases: TGTGCCAGCAGTCGACAGGGGATCTCTGGAAACACCATATATTTT. Amino acid sequence: CASSRQGISGNTIYF.

This sequence joins TRBV6-5 and TRBJ2-4; no clear D gene. The length of the CDR3 is 13 residues. CDR1 and CDR2 from the germline V gene are MNHEY and SVGAGI. The V end was cut by 0 bases, the J end by 6 bases, with 6 bases between. CDR3 protein: CASSYSLGNIQYF. CDR3 DNA: TGTGCCAGCAGTTACTCTCTCGGAAACATTCAGTACTTC.

This clone was counted once. This chain uses TRBV27 with TRBJ2-5; 7 bases agree with TRBD1. CDR1 is MNHEY and CDR2 is SMNVEV in the germline V gene (reference sequence). Trimming cost V 7 bases and J 1 base; bases outside gene matches: 3. The CDR3 consists of 13 residues. CDR3 bases: TGTGCCAGCAAGAGGGGGCCCCAAGAGACCCAGTACTTC. Protein sequence: CASKRGPQETQYF.

This chain links TRBV14 with TRBJ1-2, with D perhaps matching TRBD1 (5 bases). Germline lookup yields CDR1 SGHDN and CDR2 FVKESK. The CDR3 sequence is 15 residues long. The V and J ends lost 4 bases and 1 base respectively, with 13 bases between them. The DNA for the CDR3 is TGTGCCAGCAGCCCGATCGATCAGGGTAACTATGGCTACACCTTC. This codes for CASSPIDQGNYGYTF.

The chain recombines TRBV5-5 with TRBJ2-7, with 7 bases matching TRBD1. There are 14 residues in the CDR3. The trim removed 4 bases at V and 2 bases at J, leaving 6 bases unmatched. In germline, CDR1 is SGHKS, CDR2 YYEKEE (reference sequence). CDR3 in amino acids: CASSMRDSTYEQYF. The CDR3 coding sequence is TGTGCCAGCAGCATGAGGGACAGTACCTACGAGCAGTACTTC.

This sequence joins TRBV18 and TRBJ2-4; 8 bases fit TRBD1. Germline lookup yields CDR1 KGHSH and CDR2 LQKENI. Trimming took 1 base from V and 9 from J; bases not matched to a gene: 5. The CDR3 is 14 amino acids. For the CDR3, the DNA is TGTGCCAGCTCACCACGGCAGGGGGCGCGCATTCAGTACTTC. Its translation is CASSPRQGARIQYF.

For the CDR3, the DNA is TGCGCCAGCAGCTTTGAGGGGGCGATCACTGAAGCTTTCTTT. It encodes CASSFEGAITEAFF. The J gene is TRBJ1-1, the V gene TRBV5-1; 7 bases are shared with TRBD1. The CDR3 contains 14 residues. The germline CDR1 and CDR2 sequences are SGHRS and YFSETQ. V was pared by 2 bases and J by 4 bases, with 5 bases of the junction left unmatched.

The sample holds a few counts of this clone. The CDR3, as DNA: TGTGCCAGCAGCCCCTCTCCAGGGGGCCCCTTGCTGGGAGCTTTCTTT. Translating it yields CASSPSPGGPLLGAFF. This chain connects TRBV28 to TRBJ1-1; 8 positions agree with TRBD1. J lost 10 bases, V lost 6 bases, and 19 bases had no gene match. The CDR3 has 16 amino acids. The V gene's germline CDR1 is MDHEN and CDR2 SYDVKM.

Regarding this clone: This specimen includes other DNA sequences encoding the same CDR3. The J gene is TRBJ1-4, the V gene TRBV29-1; weak D call: TRBD1 (6 bases). This CDR3 is 12 amino acids long. Trimming took 4 bases from V and 5 from J, leaving 8 bases between them. CDR1 and CDR2 (germline): SQVTM, ANQGSEA. The CDR3 nucleotides read TGCAGCGTTGGGCAGGGGAATGAAAAACTGTTTTTT. Translating gives CSVGQGNEKLFF.

V is TRBV19 and J is TRBJ1-1; D perhaps matches TRBD1 (6 bases). The CDR3 consists of 15 residues. The germline V and J ends were trimmed by 1 base and 3 bases, with 12 bases remaining between them. CDR1 and CDR2 (germline): LNHDA, SQIVND (reference sequence). The CDR3 nucleotides read TGTGCCAGTAGTATAGCCCCGAACAGGGACACTGAAGCTTTCTTT. Translating gives CASSIAPNRDTEAFF.

This rearrangement joins TRBV3-1 (or the pseudogene TRBV3-2) to TRBJ1-2, with no clear D. This CDR3 comprises 14 residues. Germline values: CDR1 LGHDT, CDR2 YNNKEL (reference sequence). Deletions cut 4 bases from V and 8 bases from J, with 17 bases between. CDR3 nucleotides: TGTGCCAGCAGCCCTGTACTCCGGGGTGGCGGCTACACCTTC. It specifies CASSPVLRGGGYTF.

The rearrangement uses TRBV19 and TRBJ2-2; no reliable D call. The length of the CDR3 is 15 residues. Trimming took off 3 bases at V and 5 bases at J, with 13 bases between the two ends. The germline gives CDR1 LNHDA, CDR2 SQIVND (reference sequence). The CDR3 DNA reads TGTGCCAGTAGTATTGGCAAAACAAAGACCGGGGAGCTGTTTTTT. Its protein is CASSIGKTKTGELFF. Full variable domain (outside the CDR3, taken from reference TRBV19 and TRBJ2-2): DGGITQSPKYLFRKEGQNVTLSCEQNLNHDAMYWYRQDPGQGLRLIYYSQIVNDFQKGDIAEGYSVSREKKESFPLTVTSAQKNPTAFYLCASSIGKTKTGELFFGEGSRLTVL.

J is TRBJ1-1 and V is TRBV3-1 (or the pseudogene TRBV3-2); the D is unclear. This CDR3 comprises 17 residues. Germline CDR1 and CDR2: LGHDT and YNNKEL (reference sequence). V was clipped by 1 base and J by 3 bases, with 18 bases between them. CDR3 protein: CASSQAWSSRRDTEAFF. DNA for the CDR3: TGTGCCAGCAGCCAAGCTTGGTCTTCCCGACGGGACACTGAAGCTTTCTTT.

This clone was seen once. V gene TRBV27 combines with J gene TRBJ1-4, with D hard to call. The CDR3 has 15 amino acids. Germline CDR1 reads MNHEY; CDR2 reads SMNVEV (reference sequence). The CDR3 here is CATKRTGATNEKLFF. CDR3 bases: TGTGCGACTAAGAGGACGGGTGCAACTAATGAAAAACTGTTTTTT.

CDR3 protein: CASRLTNTNTGELFF. The CDR3 DNA sequence: TGTGCCAGCAGACTTACCAATACGAACACCGGGGAGCTGTTTTTT. The chain combines TRBV6-4 with TRBJ2-2; D unclear. Germline V gene sequence: CDR1 MRHNA, CDR2 SNTAGT. CDR3 length: 15 amino acids. The V gene lost 6 bases and the J gene lost 0 bases, with 11 bases spanning the gap.

This chain joins TRBV28 and TRBJ2-7, with TRBD1 as a possible D gene (6 bases). There are 14 residues in the CDR3. The V end lost 6 bases, the J end lost 6 bases, and 18 bases lay between the germline ends. Germline values: CDR1 MDHEN, CDR2 SYDVKM. CDR3 in amino acids: CASRDRLTSGEQYF. CDR3 coding DNA: TGTGCCAGCAGGGACAGACTGACTTCGGGCGAGCAGTACTTC.

The chain has TRBV5-5 and TRBJ2-2, with D tentatively TRBD1 (5 bases). With 6 bases removed from V and 8 bases from J, the gap between germline ends came to 17 bases. Germline CDR1 SGHKS, CDR2 YYEKEE (reference sequence). The CDR3 contains 14 residues. DNA for the CDR3: TGTGCCAGCATCCAGGACATATTAACAGGGGAGCTGTTTTTT. This encodes CASIQDILTGELFF. The full variable domain, rest sourced from reference TRBV5-5 and TRBJ2-2, is DAGVTQSPTHLIKTRGQQVTLRCSPISGHKSVSWYQQVLGQGPQFIFQYYEKEERGRGNFPDRFSARQFPNYSSELNVNALLLGDSALYLCASIQDILTGELFFGEGSRLTVL.

The chain links TRBV5-8 to TRBJ2-3, with unresolved D. The V gene lost 4 bases and the J gene lost 2 bases, with 14 bases spanning the gap. Germline CDR1 reads SGHTS; CDR2 reads YDEGEE. The CDR3 consists of 15 residues. The CDR3 bases are TGTGCCAGCAGCCCGACTGGCGGTAACACAGATACGCAGTATTTT. This sequence encodes CASSPTGGNTDTQYF.

The CDR3 sequence is CASTPNGNTEAFF. The CDR3 DNA reads TGTGCCAGCACACCGAACGGGAACACTGAAGCTTTCTTT. The chain joins TRBV3-1 (or the pseudogene TRBV3-2) to TRBJ1-1; no clear D. Trimming shortened V by 7 bases and J by 1 base, and 10 bases separated the two germline ends. This CDR3 comprises 13 residues. The germline gives CDR1 LGHDT, CDR2 YNNKEL (reference sequence).

CDR3 coding DNA: TGTGCCAGCAGCCCAACTTTTTCCAGCGGATTATACAATGAGCAGTTCTTC. Translating it yields CASSPTFSSGLYNEQFF. The chain has TRBV14 and TRBJ2-1, with D perhaps TRBD2 (5 bases). Trimming removed 4 bases from V and 4 bases from J, with 20 bases in between. CDR3 length: 17 residues. Germline V gene lookup returns CDR1 SGHDN and CDR2 FVKESK.